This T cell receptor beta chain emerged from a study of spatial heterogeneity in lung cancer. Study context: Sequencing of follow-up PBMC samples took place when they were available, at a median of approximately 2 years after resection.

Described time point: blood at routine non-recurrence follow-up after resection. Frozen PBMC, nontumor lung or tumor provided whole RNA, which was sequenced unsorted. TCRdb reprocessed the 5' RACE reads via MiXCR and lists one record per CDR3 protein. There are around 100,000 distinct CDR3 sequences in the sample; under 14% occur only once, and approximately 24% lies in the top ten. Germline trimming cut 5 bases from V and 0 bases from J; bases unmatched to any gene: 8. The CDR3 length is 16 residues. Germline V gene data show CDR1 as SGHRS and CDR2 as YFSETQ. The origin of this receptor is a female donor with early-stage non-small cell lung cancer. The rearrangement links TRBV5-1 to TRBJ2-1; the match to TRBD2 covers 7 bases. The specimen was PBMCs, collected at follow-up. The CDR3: CASSSQAGSSYNEQFF. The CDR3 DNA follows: TGCGCCAGCAGTTCACAAGCGGGGAGCTCCTACAATGAGCAGTTCTTC. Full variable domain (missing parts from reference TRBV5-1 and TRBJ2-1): KAGVTQTPRYLIKTRGQQVTLSCSPISGHRSVSWYQQTPGQGLQFLFEYFSETQRNKGNFPGRFSGRQFSNSRSEMNVSTLELGDSALYLCASSSQAGSSYNEQFFGPGTRLTVL.